The entry below describes one T cell receptor (beta chain). A much larger clone lies a single base off, so this may be a read error. RNA transcripts provided the source from which TCR beta CDR3 regions were amplified. HTBI primers drove first-round RT-PCR of the TCR CDR3. One entry per CDR3 protein, called by TCRdb with MiXCR from the multiplex PCR reads. The sample contains fewer than 350,000 distinct CDR3 sequences, roughly 15% of which appear only once. This CDR3 region has 16 residues. Germline V gene sequence: CDR1 SQVTM, CDR2 ANQGSEA. This record comes from a study of T cells in Graves' hyperthyroidism and ophthalmopathy.

This sequence was found in a woman aged 50 to 60 with Graves' hyperthyroidism that later progressed to Graves' ophthalmopathy. The rearrangement uses TRBV29-1 and TRBJ2-1; 14 nucleotides match TRBD2. What was sequenced was blood. CDR3 DNA sequence: TGCAGCGCCTCGTTAGTCGGGACTAGCGGGAGTAATGAGCAGCTCTTC. It translates to CSASLVGTSGSNEQLF.